This T cell receptor (beta chain) was recorded in a study of immune characteristics of hereditary and idiopathic chronic pancreatitis. Some background on the complete study: The study profiled local pancreatic immune cells and TCRbeta repertoires in hereditary and idiopathic chronic pancreatitis compared with control organ donor pancreases. The gDNA-based approach was chosen because it involved minimal in vitro experimental manipulation of pancreas-infiltrating T cells. In total, roughly five control pancreases, 7 or 8 hereditary chronic pancreatitis pancreases and roughly six idiopathic chronic pancreatitis pancreases underwent TCRbeta sequencing. What the work shows at the level of the full study, not this receptor alone: Because patient tissue could only be obtained at the time of TPIAT, differences in disease duration may have influenced the immune findings. Among 10 to 15 chronic pancreatitis patients, a positive correlation was found between numbers of productive TCR rearrangements and disease severity scores. Hereditary and idiopathic chronic pancreatitis differed in Vbeta-Jbeta gene family usage, including TRBV10, TRBV19, TRBV23 and TRBV5. Chronic pancreatitis caused by alcohol use was not included in the study. Both chronic pancreatitis groups showed significantly increased TCRbeta repertoire diversity and reduced clonality versus controls.

Ends trimmed: V by 6 bases, J by 2 bases; bases unmatched to a gene: 5. The CDR3 measures 15 amino acids from cysteine to phenylalanine. The sequence is cut down to CDR3 DNA, 45 bases in frame from base 1. Per the germline V gene, MNHEY is the CDR1 and SVGAGI is the CDR2. To note about this clone: Its antigen specificity is not known. Base qualities are not provided; no much larger clone lies one nucleotide away.

Chronic pancreatitis pancreas tissue was obtained from patients undergoing total pancreatectomy with islet autotransplantation (TPIAT). The chronic pancreatitis patients who were included had no known history of diabetes. For TCRbeta sequencing, genomic DNA was pulled straight from bulk pancreas tissue, skipping any T cell sorting. No particular cause of disease was identified in the patients with idiopathic chronic pancreatitis. Pancreas tissues were collected consecutively from patients and organ donors at two US centers. The method was the immunoSEQ multiplex PCR assay. The TCRbeta CDR3 region and neighboring sequences were amplified from pancreatic genomic DNA and then sequenced. On the study's bioinformatics: Repertoire diversity was assessed as a mean normalized Shannon-Wiener index, together with productive clonality and counts of productive rearrangements. Control and chronic pancreatitis repertoire metrics were compared with the nonparametric Mann-Whitney U test. A shared clonotype was defined as a CDR3beta sequence with the same amino acid composition and length across subjects. The clones in this table, taken by TCRdb from immuneACCESS, are in-frame only. Not every clone is retained; where verified, under half of the shortfall comes from an unresolved V gene, and the cause of the rest is unknown. V and J calls and clone size follow that table, whereas D and trimming were derived from the DNA. Recorded for this sample are approximately 9,400 clones; 70% to 80% of them occurred a single time. Over 12% of the sample is in the top ten clones.

The sample consisted of pancreas tissue with idiopathic chronic pancreatitis. The sample's cell subset or site, from its label and the paper: chronic pancreatitis without an identified cause. The V and J genes are TRBV6-5 and TRBJ2-3; 10 of the junction bases match TRBD1. The receptor was isolated from a human donor with chronic pancreatitis. CDR3 sequence: CASRVGQGVTDTQYF. The sequence in DNA is TGTGCCAGCAGGGTAGGACAGGGGGTCACAGATACGCAGTATTTT.